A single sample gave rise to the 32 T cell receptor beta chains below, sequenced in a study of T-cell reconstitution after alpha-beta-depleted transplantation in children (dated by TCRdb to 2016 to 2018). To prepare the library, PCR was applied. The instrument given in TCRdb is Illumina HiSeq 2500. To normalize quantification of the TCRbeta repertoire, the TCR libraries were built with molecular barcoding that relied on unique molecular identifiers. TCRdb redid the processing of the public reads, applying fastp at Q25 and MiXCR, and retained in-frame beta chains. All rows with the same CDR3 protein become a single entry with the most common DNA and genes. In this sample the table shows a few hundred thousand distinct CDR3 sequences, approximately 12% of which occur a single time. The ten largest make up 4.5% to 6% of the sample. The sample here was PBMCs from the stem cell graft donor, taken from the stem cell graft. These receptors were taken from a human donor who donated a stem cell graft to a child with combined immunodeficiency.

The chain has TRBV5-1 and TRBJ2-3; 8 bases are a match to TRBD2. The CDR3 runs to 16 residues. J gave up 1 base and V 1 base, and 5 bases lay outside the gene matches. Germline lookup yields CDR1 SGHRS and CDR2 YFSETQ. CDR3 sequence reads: CASSLQPAGGTDTQYF. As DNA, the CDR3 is TGCGCCAGCAGCTTGCAACCAGCGGGGGGCACAGATACGCAGTATTTT.

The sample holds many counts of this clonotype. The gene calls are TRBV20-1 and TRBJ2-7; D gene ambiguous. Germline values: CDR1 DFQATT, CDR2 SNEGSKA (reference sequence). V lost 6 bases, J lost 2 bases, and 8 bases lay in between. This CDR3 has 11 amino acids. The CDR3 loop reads CSAVLTYEQYF. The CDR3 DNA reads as TGCAGTGCGGTACTCACCTACGAGCAGTACTTC.

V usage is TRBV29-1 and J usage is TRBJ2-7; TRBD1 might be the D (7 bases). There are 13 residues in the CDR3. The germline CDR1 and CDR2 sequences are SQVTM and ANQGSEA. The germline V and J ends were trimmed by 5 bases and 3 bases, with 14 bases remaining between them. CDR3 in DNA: TGCAGCGTTCATGGACAGGAGGGCTACGAGCAGTACTTC. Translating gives CSVHGQEGYEQYF.

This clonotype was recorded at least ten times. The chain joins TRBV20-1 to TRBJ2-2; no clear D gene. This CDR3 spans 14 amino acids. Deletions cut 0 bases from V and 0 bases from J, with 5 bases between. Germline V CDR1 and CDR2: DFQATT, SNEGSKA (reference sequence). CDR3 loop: CSARELPNTGELFF. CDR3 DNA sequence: TGCAGTGCTAGAGAACTGCCGAACACCGGGGAGCTGTTTTTT.

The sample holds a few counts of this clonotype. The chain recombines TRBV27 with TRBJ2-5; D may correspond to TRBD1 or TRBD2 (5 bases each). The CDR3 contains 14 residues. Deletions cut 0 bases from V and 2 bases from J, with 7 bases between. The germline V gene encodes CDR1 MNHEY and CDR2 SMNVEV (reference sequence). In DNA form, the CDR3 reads TGTGCCAGCAGTTTATCGGGGGTACAAGAGACCCAGTACTTC. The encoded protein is CASSLSGVQETQYF.

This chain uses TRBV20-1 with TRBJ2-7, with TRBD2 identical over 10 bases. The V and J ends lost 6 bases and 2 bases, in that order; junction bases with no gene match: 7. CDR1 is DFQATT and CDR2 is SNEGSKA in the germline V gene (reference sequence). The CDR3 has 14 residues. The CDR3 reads CSAKGLAATYEQYF. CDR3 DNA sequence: TGCAGTGCAAAAGGACTAGCGGCAACCTACGAGCAGTACTTC.

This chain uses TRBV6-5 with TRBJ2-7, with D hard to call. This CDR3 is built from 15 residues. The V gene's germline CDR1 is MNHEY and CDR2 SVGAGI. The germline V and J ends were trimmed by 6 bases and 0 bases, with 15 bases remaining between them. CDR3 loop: CASSPGPYSSYEQYF. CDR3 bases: TGTGCCAGCAGCCCCGGACCTTACAGCTCCTACGAGCAGTACTTC.

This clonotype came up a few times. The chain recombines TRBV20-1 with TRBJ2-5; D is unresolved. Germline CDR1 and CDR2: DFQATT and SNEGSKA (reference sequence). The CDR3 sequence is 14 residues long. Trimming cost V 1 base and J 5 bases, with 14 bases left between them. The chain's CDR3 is CSARGRPNLETQYF. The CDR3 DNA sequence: TGCAGTGCTAGAGGCCGTCCTAACCTCGAGACCCAGTACTTC.

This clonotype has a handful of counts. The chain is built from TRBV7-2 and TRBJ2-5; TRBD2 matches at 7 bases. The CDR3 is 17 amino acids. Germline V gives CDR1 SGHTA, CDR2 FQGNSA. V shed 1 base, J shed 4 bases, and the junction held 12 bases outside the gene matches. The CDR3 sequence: CASSLGGALAAGETQYF. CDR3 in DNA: TGTGCCAGCAGCTTAGGTGGGGCCCTAGCGGCAGGAGAGACCCAGTACTTC.

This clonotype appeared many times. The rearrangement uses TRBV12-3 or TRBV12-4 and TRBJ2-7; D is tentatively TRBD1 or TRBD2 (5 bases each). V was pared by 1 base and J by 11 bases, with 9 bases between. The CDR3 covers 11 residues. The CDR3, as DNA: TGTGCCAGCAGTTTAGGGGGGATGAAGTACTTC. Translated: CASSLGGMKYF.

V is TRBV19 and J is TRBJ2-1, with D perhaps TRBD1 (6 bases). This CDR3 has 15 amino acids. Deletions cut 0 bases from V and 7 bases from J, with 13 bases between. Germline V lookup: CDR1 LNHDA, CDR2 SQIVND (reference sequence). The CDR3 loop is CASSIDRNRENEQFF. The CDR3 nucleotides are TGTGCCAGTAGTATAGATCGTAACAGGGAAAATGAGCAGTTCTTC.

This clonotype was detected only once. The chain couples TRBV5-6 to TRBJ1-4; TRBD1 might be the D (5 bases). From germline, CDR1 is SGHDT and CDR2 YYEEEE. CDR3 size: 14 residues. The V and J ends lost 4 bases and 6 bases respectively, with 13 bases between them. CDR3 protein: CASSPAGYHEKLFF. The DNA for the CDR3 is TGTGCCAGCAGCCCTGCAGGGTATCATGAAAAACTGTTTTTT.

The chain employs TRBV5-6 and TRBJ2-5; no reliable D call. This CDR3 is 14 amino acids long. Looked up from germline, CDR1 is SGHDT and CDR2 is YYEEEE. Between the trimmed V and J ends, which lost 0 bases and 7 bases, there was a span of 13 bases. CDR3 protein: CASSLGYIMTTQYF. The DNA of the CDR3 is TGTGCCAGCAGCTTGGGGTACATTATGACGACCCAGTACTTC.

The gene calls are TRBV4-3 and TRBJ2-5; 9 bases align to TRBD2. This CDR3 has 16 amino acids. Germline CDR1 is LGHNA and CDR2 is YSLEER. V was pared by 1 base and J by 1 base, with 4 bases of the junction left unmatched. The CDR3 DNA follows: TGCGCCAGCAGCCAAGGGGAGACTAGCGGCCAAGAGACCCAGTACTTC. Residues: CASSQGETSGQETQYF.

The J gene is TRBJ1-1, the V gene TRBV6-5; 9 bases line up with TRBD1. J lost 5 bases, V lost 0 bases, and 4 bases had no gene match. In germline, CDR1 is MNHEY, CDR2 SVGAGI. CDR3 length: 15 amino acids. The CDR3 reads CASSYSGQGYTEAFF. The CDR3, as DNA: TGTGCCAGCAGTTACTCGGGACAGGGTTATACTGAAGCTTTCTTT.

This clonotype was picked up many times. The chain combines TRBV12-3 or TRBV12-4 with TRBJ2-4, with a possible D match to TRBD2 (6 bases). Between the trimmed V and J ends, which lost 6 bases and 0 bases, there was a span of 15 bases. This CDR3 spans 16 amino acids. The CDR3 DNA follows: TGTGCCAGCAGGGGAGGAGTGGGGCTAGCCAAAAACATTCAGTACTTC. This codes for CASRGGVGLAKNIQYF.

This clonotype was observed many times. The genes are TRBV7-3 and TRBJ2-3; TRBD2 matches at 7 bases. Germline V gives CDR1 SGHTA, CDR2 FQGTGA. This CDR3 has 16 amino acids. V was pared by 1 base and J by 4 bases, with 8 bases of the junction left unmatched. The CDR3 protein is CASSLIRGRAADTQYF. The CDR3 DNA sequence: TGTGCCAGCAGCTTAATCCGGGGGAGGGCCGCAGATACGCAGTATTTT.

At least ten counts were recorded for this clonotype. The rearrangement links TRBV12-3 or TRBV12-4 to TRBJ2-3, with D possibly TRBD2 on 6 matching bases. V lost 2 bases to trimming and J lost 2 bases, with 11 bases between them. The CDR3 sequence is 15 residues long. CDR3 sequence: CASSLSGGPTDTQYF. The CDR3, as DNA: TGTGCCAGCAGTTTATCCGGGGGACCCACAGATACGCAGTATTTT.

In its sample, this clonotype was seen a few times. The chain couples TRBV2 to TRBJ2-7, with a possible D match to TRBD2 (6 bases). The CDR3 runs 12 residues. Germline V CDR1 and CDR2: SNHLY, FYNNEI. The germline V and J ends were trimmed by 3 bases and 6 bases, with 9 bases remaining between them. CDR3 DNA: TGTGCCAGCAGTGAGGGGCGGGGCGAGCAGTACTTC. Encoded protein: CASSEGRGEQYF.

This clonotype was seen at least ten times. DNA of the CDR3: TGTGCCAGCAGCCCACCTCCGGGACAGGGTAACTACGAGCAGTACTTC. It specifies CASSPPPGQGNYEQYF. V and J are TRBV6-2 or TRBV6-3 and TRBJ2-7; TRBD1 matches 9 bases. CDR3 length equals 16 residues. V was pared by 6 bases and J by 3 bases, with 12 bases of the junction left unmatched. CDR1 and CDR2 from the germline V gene are MNHEY and SVGEGT.

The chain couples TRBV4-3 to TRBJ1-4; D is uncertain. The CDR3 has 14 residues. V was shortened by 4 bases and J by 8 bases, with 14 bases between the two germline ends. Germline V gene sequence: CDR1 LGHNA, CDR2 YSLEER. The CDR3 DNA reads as TGCGCCAGCAGCCCGGAGACATTTGTAGAAAAACTGTTTTTT. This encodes CASSPETFVEKLFF.

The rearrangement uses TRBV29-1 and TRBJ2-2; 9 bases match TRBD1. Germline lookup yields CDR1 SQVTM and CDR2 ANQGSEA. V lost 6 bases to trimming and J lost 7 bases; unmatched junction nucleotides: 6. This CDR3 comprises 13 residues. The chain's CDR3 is CSVYRGLGGELFF. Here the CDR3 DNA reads TGCAGCGTGTACAGGGGGCTGGGCGGGGAGCTGTTTTTT.

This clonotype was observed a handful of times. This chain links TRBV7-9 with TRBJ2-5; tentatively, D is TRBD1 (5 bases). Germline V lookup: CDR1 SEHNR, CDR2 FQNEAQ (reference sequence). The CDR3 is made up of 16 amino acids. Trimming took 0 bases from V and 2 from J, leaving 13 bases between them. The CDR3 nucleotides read TGTGCCAGCAGCTTAGCGGTGACAGCCTTTCAAGAGACCCAGTACTTC. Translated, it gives CASSLAVTAFQETQYF.

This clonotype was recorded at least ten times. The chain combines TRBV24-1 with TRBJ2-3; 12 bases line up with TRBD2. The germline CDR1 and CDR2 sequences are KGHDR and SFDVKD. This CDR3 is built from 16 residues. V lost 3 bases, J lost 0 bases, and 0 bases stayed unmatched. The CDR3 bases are TGTGCCACCAGTGATACTAGCGGGGGGAGCACAGATACGCAGTATTTT. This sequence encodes CATSDTSGGSTDTQYF.

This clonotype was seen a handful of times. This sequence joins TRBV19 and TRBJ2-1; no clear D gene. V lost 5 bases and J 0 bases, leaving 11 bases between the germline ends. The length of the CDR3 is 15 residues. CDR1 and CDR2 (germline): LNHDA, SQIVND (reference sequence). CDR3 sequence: CASSLADASYNEQFF. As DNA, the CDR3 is TGTGCCAGTAGTCTTGCGGACGCCTCCTACAATGAGCAGTTCTTC.

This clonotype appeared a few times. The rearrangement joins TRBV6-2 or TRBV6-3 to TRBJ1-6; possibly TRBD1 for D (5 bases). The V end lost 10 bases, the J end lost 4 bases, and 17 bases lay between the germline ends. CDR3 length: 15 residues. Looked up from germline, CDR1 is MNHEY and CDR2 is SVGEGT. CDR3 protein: CATWTLNGYNSPLHF. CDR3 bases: TGTGCCACCTGGACACTTAACGGGTATAATTCACCCCTCCACTTT.

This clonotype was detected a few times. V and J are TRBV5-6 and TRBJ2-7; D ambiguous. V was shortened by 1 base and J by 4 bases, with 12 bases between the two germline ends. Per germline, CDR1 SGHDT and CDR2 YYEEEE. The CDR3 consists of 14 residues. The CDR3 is CASSLYTVGYEQYF. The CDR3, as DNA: TGTGCCAGCAGCTTGTACACGGTCGGATACGAGCAGTACTTC.

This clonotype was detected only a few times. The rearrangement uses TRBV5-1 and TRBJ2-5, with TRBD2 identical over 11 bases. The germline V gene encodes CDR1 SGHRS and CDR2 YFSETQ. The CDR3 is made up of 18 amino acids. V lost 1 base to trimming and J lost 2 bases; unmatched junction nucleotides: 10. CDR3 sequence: CASSLQVTSGEIQETQYF. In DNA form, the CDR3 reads TGCGCCAGCAGCTTGCAAGTGACTAGCGGGGAAATACAAGAGACCCAGTACTTC. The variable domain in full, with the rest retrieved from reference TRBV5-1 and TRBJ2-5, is KAGVTQTPRYLIKTRGQQVTLSCSPISGHRSVSWYQQTPGQGLQFLFEYFSETQRNKGNFPGRFSGRQFSNSRSEMNVSTLELGDSALYLCASSLQVTSGEIQETQYFGPGTRLLVL.

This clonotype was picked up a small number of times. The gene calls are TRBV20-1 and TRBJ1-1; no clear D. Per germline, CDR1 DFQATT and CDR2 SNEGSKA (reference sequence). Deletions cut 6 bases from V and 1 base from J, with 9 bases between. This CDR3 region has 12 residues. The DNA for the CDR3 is TGCAGTGCCAAAAGGCCGAACACTGAAGCTTTCTTT. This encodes CSAKRPNTEAFF.

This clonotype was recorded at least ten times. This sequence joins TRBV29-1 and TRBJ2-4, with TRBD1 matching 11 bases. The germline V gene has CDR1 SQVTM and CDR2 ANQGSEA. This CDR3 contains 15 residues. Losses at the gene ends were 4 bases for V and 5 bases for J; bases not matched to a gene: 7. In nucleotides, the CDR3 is TGCAGCGTTGGAGGACAGGGGGCTTGGGAAAACATTCAGTACTTC. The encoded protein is CSVGGQGAWENIQYF.

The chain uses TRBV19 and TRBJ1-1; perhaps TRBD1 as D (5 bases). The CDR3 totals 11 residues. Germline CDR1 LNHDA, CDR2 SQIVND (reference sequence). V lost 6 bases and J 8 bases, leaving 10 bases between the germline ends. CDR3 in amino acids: CASRHRDEAFF. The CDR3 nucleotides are TGTGCCAGTAGACACCGGGACGAAGCTTTCTTT.

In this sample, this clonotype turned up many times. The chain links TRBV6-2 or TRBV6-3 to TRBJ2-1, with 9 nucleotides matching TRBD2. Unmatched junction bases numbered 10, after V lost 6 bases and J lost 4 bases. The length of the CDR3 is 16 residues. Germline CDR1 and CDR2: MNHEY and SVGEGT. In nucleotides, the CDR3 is TGTGCCAGCAGATGGGCGGCGGGAGGGATTTACAATGAGCAGTTCTTC. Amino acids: CASRWAAGGIYNEQFF.